A single T cell receptor (beta chain) is shown here with its context. The sample comes from a study of blood T cell repertoires in COVID-19. Study overall: The origin of the acute and convalescent COVID-19 samples was the United States, Italy and Spain. T cells, B-cell-depleted T cells, or PBMCs provided the cDNA or gDNA that served as material.

Clones were sequenced by immunoSEQ multiplex PCR, and TCRdb holds only the in-frame ones, with some missing. The data hold around 200,000 clones, with approximately 83% observed a single time. The V and J ends lost 4 bases and 6 bases, in that order; junction bases with no gene match: 2. From germline, CDR1 is SGHKS and CDR2 YYEKEE (reference sequence). The CDR3 extends over 13 amino acids. The J gene is TRBJ2-3, the V gene TRBV5-5; TRBD1 agrees at 10 bases. The clonotype originates from a human donor with acute or convalescent COVID-19. The donor label of this sample is uncertain. Specimen: peripheral blood. The CDR3 here is CASSMTGGDTQYF. The CDR3 nucleotides are TGTGCCAGCAGCATGACAGGGGGCGATACGCAGTATTTT.